The 27 T cell receptor beta chains reported below all come from one sample, sequenced in a study of cytomegalovirus exposure and HLA in healthy donors (dated by TCRdb to the late 2010s). Library preparation employed the immunoSEQ multiplex PCR assay. The multiplex PCR relied on a mix of 60 forward primers for TCR Vbeta segments and 13 reverse primers for TCR Jbeta segments. TCRdb took over this immuneACCESS table, retaining in-frame rearrangements with V and J assigned. Such tables are incomplete; in checked studies, under half of the missing clones stem from an unresolved V gene, and the remainder is unexplained. Present in this sample are roughly 160,000 clones, approximately 79% of which were seen just once. More than 12% of the sample is held by the ten biggest clonotypes. The specimen was PBMCs. The source of these receptors is a man aged 45-65 years in good health and CMV-seropositive.

The chain uses TRBV6-7 and TRBJ2-7; 9 bases line up with TRBD1. TRBV6-7 is known as an ORF, though its function is uncertain. V gave up 0 bases and J gave up 5 bases; unmatched junction bases: 20. The CDR3 sequence is 20 residues long. CDR3 DNA sequence: TGTGCCAGCAGTTACTCTCATACTAGCCGGGACAGGGTGGGGTACCACGAGCAGTACTTC. Its translation: CASSYSHTSRDRVGYHEQYF.

This rearrangement joins TRBV19 to TRBJ1-6; TRBD1 is a possible D gene (6 bases). Germline CDR1 LNHDA, CDR2 SQIVND (reference sequence). V lost 4 bases to trimming and J lost 8 bases, with 18 bases between them. The CDR3 is 16 residues long. The CDR3 protein is CASSTSDSYSHSPLHF. DNA for the CDR3: TGTGCCAGTAGTACCTCGGACAGTTACAGCCATTCACCCCTCCACTTT.

The chain employs TRBV18 and TRBJ2-2; a possible D gene is TRBD1 (5 bases). V was cut by 5 bases and J by 0 bases, with 10 bases left in between. The V gene's germline CDR1 is KGHSH and CDR2 LQKENI. The CDR3 has 15 residues. The CDR3 here is CASSARTTNTGELFF. The CDR3 coding sequence is TGTGCCAGCTCAGCTCGGACAACGAACACCGGGGAGCTGTTTTTT.

The chain is built from TRBV2 and TRBJ1-1; maybe TRBD1 (6 bases). Trimming pared 2 bases from V and 4 bases from J, leaving 11 bases between. Germline V gene lookup returns CDR1 SNHLY and CDR2 FYNNEI. This CDR3 region has 14 residues. The CDR3 DNA is TGTGCCAGCAGTGAAACAGGGTTAGGCACTGAAGCTTTCTTT. Amino acids: CASSETGLGTEAFF.

CDR3: CASVMDRGNQPQHF. In DNA form, the CDR3 reads TGTGCCAGCGTGATGGACAGGGGTAATCAGCCCCAGCATTTT. The V call is TRBV2, the J call TRBJ1-5; 9 bases are shared with TRBD1. V lost 8 bases and J lost 4; bases outside the gene matches: 6. The germline V gene encodes CDR1 SNHLY and CDR2 FYNNEI. This CDR3 has 14 residues.

The V and J genes are TRBV7-2 and TRBJ2-3, with 14 positions matching TRBD2. Trimming took 4 bases from V and 4 from J; bases not matched to a gene: 13. The length of the CDR3 is 19 residues. CDR1 is SGHTA, CDR2 FQGNSA, per germline. This CDR3 is CASSYSGLAGARRADTQYF. CDR3 in DNA: TGTGCCAGCAGCTATTCGGGACTAGCGGGGGCGAGGAGGGCAGATACGCAGTATTTT.

The gene calls are TRBV7-2 and TRBJ2-7; D perhaps matches TRBD1 (6 bases). Between the trimmed V and J ends, which lost 2 bases and 2 bases, there was a span of 13 bases. This CDR3 contains 15 residues. CDR1 and CDR2 from the germline V gene are SGHTA and FQGNSA. In DNA, the CDR3 is TGTGCCAGCAGCTTAAACGACAGGTCCGCCTACGAGCAGTACGTC. This gives the protein CASSLNDRSAYEQYV.

The chain joins TRBV27 to TRBJ2-5; D gene ambiguous. The CDR3 is made up of 12 amino acids. Trimming removed 1 base from V and 7 bases from J, with 7 bases in between. Germline-derived CDR1 and CDR2 are MNHEY and SMNVEV (reference sequence). The CDR3 here is CASSLWRGTQYF. The CDR3 DNA reads TGTGCCAGCAGTTTATGGCGCGGGACCCAGTACTTC.

CDR3 in amino acids: CASSSWTGDNQPQHF. CDR3 in DNA: TGTGCCAGTAGTTCCTGGACAGGGGACAATCAGCCCCAGCATTTT. The rearrangement links TRBV19 to TRBJ1-5; TRBD1 aligns across 9 bases. The CDR3 consists of 15 residues. Germline V CDR1 and CDR2: LNHDA, SQIVND (reference sequence). V trimming: 5 bases; J trimming: 3 bases; junction bases outside the gene matches: 5.

This clone was seen more than once but under ten times. This chain links TRBV28 with TRBJ1-2; TRBD1 matches at 11 bases. This CDR3 has 14 residues. The V gene end was trimmed by 6 bases and the J gene end by 8 bases; junction bases not matched to a gene: 8. The germline gives CDR1 MDHEN, CDR2 SYDVKM. CDR3 DNA sequence: TGTGCCAGCAGACCGGGACAGGGGGGATGGGGCTACACCTTC. Its translation is CASRPGQGGWGYTF.

J is TRBJ2-5 and V is TRBV9; 13 bases are shared with TRBD2. This CDR3 comprises 15 residues. Trimming took 2 bases from V and 5 from J; bases not matched to a gene: 3. Germline-derived CDR1 and CDR2 are SGDLS and YYNGEE. The CDR3 loop is CASSVTSGGAETQYF. CDR3 bases: TGTGCCAGCAGCGTTACTAGCGGGGGGGCGGAGACCCAGTACTTC.

The chain couples TRBV2 to TRBJ2-5, with TRBD1 identical over 7 bases. The DNA end is more similar to TRBJ2-7, so the J call may be wrong. The V gene's germline CDR1 is SNHLY and CDR2 FYNNEI. CDR3 length: 13 residues. The CDR3 DNA sequence: TGTGCCAGCATCCGACAGGGCCTCGGCGAGCAGTACTTC. Its protein is CASIRQGLGEQYF.

This CDR3 reads CASSQEPPTSGYSEGETQYF. CDR3 coding DNA: TGCGCCAGCAGCCAAGAACCGCCGACTAGCGGGTACTCTGAGGGAGAGACCCAGTACTTC. The chain combines TRBV4-3 with TRBJ2-5, with TRBD2 identical over 10 bases. The CDR3 runs 20 residues. With 0 bases clipped from V and 4 bases from J, the junction kept 17 bases outside the gene matches. Germline CDR1 and CDR2: LGHNA and YSLEER.

On this clone itself: At the DNA level, this CDR3 is encoded by other sequences in the same sample as well. This chain uses TRBV5-4 with TRBJ2-1; D possibly corresponds to TRBD1 (7 bases). Germline CDR1 is SGHNT and CDR2 is YYREEE (reference sequence). V dropped 4 bases and J dropped 0 bases, with 20 bases sitting between them. This CDR3 spans 18 amino acids. The CDR3 region has the DNA TGTGCCAGCAGCCCGGAGGCGGGACAGTCGAACTCCTACAATGAGCAGTTCTTC. This translates into CASSPEAGQSNSYNEQFF.

The CDR3 reads CASSIRTGLTGELFF. The CDR3 DNA is TGTGCCAGCAGTATTAGGACAGGCCTCACCGGGGAGCTGTTTTTT. This rearrangement joins TRBV27 to TRBJ2-2; TRBD1 agrees at 7 bases. This CDR3 is 15 amino acids long. V was pared by 5 bases and J by 4 bases, with 7 bases of the junction left unmatched. Germline CDR1 MNHEY, CDR2 SMNVEV (reference sequence).

The rearrangement joins TRBV7-2 to TRBJ1-2; TRBD1 might be the D (6 bases). Trimming removed 5 bases at V and 1 base at J, with 8 bases between. Germline loops: CDR1 SGHTA, CDR2 FQGNSA. The CDR3 has 13 residues. The CDR3 loop is CASSQGRNYGYTF. The CDR3 DNA sequence: TGTGCCAGCAGCCAGGGGCGTAACTATGGCTACACCTTC.

V usage is TRBV28 and J usage is TRBJ2-7; possibly TRBD1 for D (5 bases). Between the trimmed V and J ends, which lost 8 bases and 2 bases, there was a span of 13 bases. Germline V gene sequence: CDR1 MDHEN, CDR2 SYDVKM. There are 13 residues in the CDR3. This chain's CDR3 is CASGKTAPYEQYV. The DNA of the CDR3 is TGTGCCAGCGGCAAGACAGCCCCCTACGAGCAGTACGTC.

The rearrangement joins TRBV15 to TRBJ1-3, with D possibly matching TRBD1 (5 bases). CDR1 is LNHNV and CDR2 is YYDKDF in the germline V gene (reference sequence). The CDR3 covers 17 residues. V was cut by 1 base and J by 1 base, with 14 bases left in between. The CDR3: CATSRGGTRRSGNTIYF. The CDR3 DNA follows: TGTGCCACCAGCAGAGGGGGCACCAGGCGGTCTGGAAACACCATATATTTT.

The chain couples TRBV18 to TRBJ2-7; tentative D call: TRBD1 (6 bases). CDR1 is KGHSH, CDR2 LQKENI, per germline. V was pared by 2 bases and J by 6 bases, with 20 bases between. The CDR3 has 16 residues. CDR3 residues: CASSPNQQAQGGEQYV. In DNA, the CDR3 is TGTGCCAGCTCACCAAACCAACAGGCCCAAGGGGGCGAGCAGTACGTC.

V is TRBV4-1 and J is TRBJ1-6; D is perhaps TRBD1 (6 bases). V lost 0 bases, J lost 2 bases, and 11 bases lay in between. Germline assignment: CDR1 MGHRA and CDR2 YSYEKL. This CDR3 region has 17 residues. The CDR3 nucleotides are TGCGCCAGCAGCCAAGATAGGACAGACGCCTATAATTCACCCCTCCACTTT. Encoded protein: CASSQDRTDAYNSPLHF.

This clone was observed a few times. This rearrangement joins TRBV27 to TRBJ2-5, with TRBD1 identical over 9 bases. The junction had 17 bases not matched to a gene; V was cut back by 5 bases and J by 7 bases. Germline V gives CDR1 MNHEY, CDR2 SMNVEV (reference sequence). The CDR3 is 17 amino acids. The DNA of the CDR3 is TGTGCCAGCAGTCTTAGCCGACTACAGGGGGCGCTTGGGACCCAGTACTTC. As protein: CASSLSRLQGALGTQYF.

The chain carries TRBV7-6 and TRBJ2-3; maybe TRBD2 (6 bases). The germline V gene encodes CDR1 SGHVS and CDR2 FNYEAQ. The CDR3 is 15 residues long. Trimming removed 4 bases from V and 0 bases from J, with 11 bases in between. The CDR3 loop is CASSSTGTSTDTQYF. The CDR3 DNA reads TGTGCCAGCAGCTCAACCGGGACTAGCACAGATACGCAGTATTTT.

V is TRBV2 and J is TRBJ1-2; D gene ambiguous. The CDR3 has 15 residues. CDR1 is SNHLY, CDR2 FYNNEI, per germline. With 7 bases removed from V and 4 bases from J, the gap between germline ends came to 19 bases. DNA for the CDR3: TGTGCCAGCACCCCCGGCTTCGGACTTTCCTATGGCTACACCTTC. Residues: CASTPGFGLSYGYTF.

This chain uses TRBV6-6 with TRBJ1-5, with D possibly matching TRBD1 (5 bases). The V and J ends lost 2 bases and 0 bases respectively, with 11 bases between them. Germline V lookup: CDR1 MNHNY, CDR2 SVGAGI (reference sequence). This CDR3 is built from 16 residues. The CDR3 DNA reads TGTGCCAGCAGTTACGTGGGGGGATATAGCAATCAGCCCCAGCATTTT. Amino acid sequence: CASSYVGGYSNQPQHF.

The chain is built from TRBV19 and TRBJ2-5; TRBD1 matches at 7 bases. The trim removed 4 bases at V and 4 bases at J, leaving 6 bases unmatched. The CDR3 runs to 14 residues. The germline gives CDR1 LNHDA, CDR2 SQIVND (reference sequence). This chain's CDR3 is CASSTTGVGETQYF. The CDR3 DNA follows: TGTGCCAGTAGTACAACAGGGGTGGGAGAGACCCAGTACTTC.

The chain uses TRBV11-2 and TRBJ1-1; 7 nucleotides align to TRBD1. Germline CDR1 reads SGHAT; CDR2 reads FQNNGV. V was clipped by 3 bases and J by 4 bases; unmatched bases: 5. The CDR3 consists of 14 residues. The CDR3 sequence is CASSLSGGGTEAFF. In DNA, the CDR3 is TGTGCCAGCAGCTTGTCAGGGGGAGGCACTGAAGCTTTCTTT.

The genes are TRBV5-1 and TRBJ2-3, with 7 positions matching TRBD2. Losses at the gene ends were 0 bases for V and 5 bases for J; bases not matched to a gene: 3. Looked up from germline, CDR1 is SGHRS and CDR2 is YFSETQ. The CDR3 covers 14 residues. The CDR3 here is CASSLARGRDTQYF. DNA of the CDR3: TGCGCCAGCAGCTTGGCGCGGGGGAGAGATACGCAGTATTTT.